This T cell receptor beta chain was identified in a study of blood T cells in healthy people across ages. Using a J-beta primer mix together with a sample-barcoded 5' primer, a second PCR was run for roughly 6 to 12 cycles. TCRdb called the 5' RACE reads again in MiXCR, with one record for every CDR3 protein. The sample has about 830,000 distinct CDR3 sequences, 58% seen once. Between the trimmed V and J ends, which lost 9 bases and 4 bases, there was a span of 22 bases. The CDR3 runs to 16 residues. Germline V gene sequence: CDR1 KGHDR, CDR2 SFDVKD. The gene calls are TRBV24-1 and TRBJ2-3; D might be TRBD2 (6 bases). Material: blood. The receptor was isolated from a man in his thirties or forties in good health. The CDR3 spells CATATSDGGDADTQYF. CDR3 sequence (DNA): TGTGCCACCGCCACCTCTGACGGGGGTGATGCAGATACGCAGTATTTT.